Listed below are T cell receptor beta chains from one sample, sequenced in a study of metastatic and nonmetastatic thyroid tumors. TCRdb ran MiXCR on the PCR reads. The sample lists over 7,500 clones; 9.5% to 13% were seen once. The sequencing input was tumor tissue. The receptors shown here come from a female donor with papillary thyroid cancer or a benign thyroid nodule (not recorded which). Some clones in this sample may be carry-over from other donors' samples. CDR3s include the opening cysteine and the closing phenylalanine or tryptophan. Each record gives: V gene, D gene, clone size, J gene, CDR3 protein, CDR3 DNA. The D gene is left open where the match is weak. Only part of the rows carry a size: once, few, many, or a class if the clone is expanded.

TRBV11-2	-	many	TRBJ2-3	CASSLMKVTDTQYF	TGTGCCAGCAGCTTAATGAAGGTAACAGATACGCAGTATTTT
TRBV7-9	-	many	TRBJ2-4	CASGSQGMAKNIQYF	TGTGCCAGCGGAAGCCAGGGGATGGCCAAAAACATTCAGTACTTC
TRBV2	-	medium-sized	TRBJ1-6	CASRQVNSPLHF	TGTGCCAGCCGACAGGTTAATTCACCCCTCCACTTT
TRBV9	TRBD2	many	TRBJ2-7	CASSVVPSGSSYEQYF	TGTGCCAGCAGCGTAGTCCCTAGCGGGAGCTCCTACGAGCAGTACTTC
TRBV9	-	many	TRBJ1-4	CASSVAGGYGEKLFF	TGTGCCAGCAGCGTAGCGGGGGGGTATGGTGAAAAACTGTTTTTT
TRBV19	-	medium-sized	TRBJ1-5	CASSRGVGQPQHF	TGTGCCAGTAGTCGAGGGGTTGGACAGCCCCAGCATTTT
TRBV20-1	TRBD2	many	TRBJ2-3	CSAPKTSGGPDTQYF	TGCAGTGCCCCGAAGACTAGCGGGGGACCAGATACGCAGTATTTT
TRBV18	TRBD1	many	TRBJ2-4	CASSPAPGQGANIQYF	TGTGCCAGCTCACCCGCCCCGGGACAGGGGGCAAACATTCAGTACTTC
TRBV7-2	-	many	TRBJ2-2	CASSLFQGSGGELFF	TGTGCCAGCAGCTTATTCCAAGGGAGTGGCGGGGAGCTGTTTTTT
TRBV11-2	-	many	TRBJ2-1	CASNLRGMRYDEQFF	TGTGCCAGCAACTTAAGAGGAATGCGCTATGATGAGCAGTTCTTC
TRBV28	TRBD1	few	TRBJ1-4	CASSGRGQGAEKLFF	TGTGCCAGCAGTGGGCGGGGACAGGGGGCTGAAAAACTGTTTTTT
TRBV20-1	-	few	TRBJ1-1	CSSRGPNTEAFF	TGCAGTTCGAGAGGACCGAACACTGAAGCTTTCTTT
TRBV5-5	-	many	TRBJ1-4	CASSVSPTNEKLFF	TGTGCCAGCAGCGTCAGCCCAACTAATGAAAAACTGTTTTTT
TRBV7-9	-	many	TRBJ1-1	CASSRQQDKNTEAFF	TGTGCCAGCAGCCGCCAGCAGGACAAGAACACTGAAGCTTTCTTT
TRBV7-3	-	medium-sized	TRBJ2-1	CASSFSGNEQFF	TGTGCCAGCAGCTTTAGCGGCAATGAGCAGTTCTTC
TRBV15	-	many	TRBJ2-3	CATSTTLRGDTQYF	TGTGCCACCAGCACAACCCTCCGGGGAGATACGCAGTATTTT
TRBV5-1	-	many	TRBJ2-1	CASSPSELDLRGYNEQFF	TGCGCCAGCAGCCCATCCGAGCTAGACTTACGCGGATACAATGAGCAGTTCTTC
TRBV14	TRBD2	-	TRBJ2-5	CASSYGRLREAQYF	TGTGCCAGCAGCTACGGGAGGCTCCGGGAGGCCCAGTACTTC
TRBV28	-	medium-sized	TRBJ2-2	CASSRTNTGELFF	TGTGCCAGCAGTCGGACAAACACCGGGGAGCTGTTTTTT
TRBV18	-	many	TRBJ2-7	CASSRVPGTYPIISYEQYF	TGTGCCAGCTCAAGAGTCCCCGGGACATACCCTATAATCTCCTACGAGCAGTACTTC
TRBV2	-	many	TRBJ2-5	CASSEALQGKKYF	TGTGCCAGCAGTGAAGCGCTTCAGGGGAAGAAGTACTTC
TRBV7-6	-	many	TRBJ1-1	CASSSAGRIDTEAFF	TGTGCCAGCAGCTCGGCGGGACGGATAGACACTGAAGCTTTCTTT
TRBV28	TRBD2	medium-sized	TRBJ2-2	CASSFRLAGGTGELFF	TGTGCCAGCAGTTTTCGGCTAGCGGGAGGGACCGGGGAGCTGTTTTTT
TRBV20-1	-	few	TRBJ1-1	CSASVEGGWKAFF	TGCAGTGCTAGTGTTGAGGGGGGGTGGAAGGCTTTCTTT
TRBV10-3	-	many	TRBJ2-1	CAIDSATNERFF	TGTGCCATCGACAGCGCTACCAATGAGCGGTTCTTC
TRBV6-5	-	-	TRBJ2-7	CASSYSVGAEQYF	TGTGCCAGCAGTTACTCGGTGGGGGCCGAGCAGTACTTC
TRBV7-9	-	many	TRBJ1-4	CASSAGRFNEKLFF	TGTGCCAGCAGCGCAGGACGGTTTAATGAAAAACTGTTTTTT
TRBV3-1	TRBD2	-	TRBJ2-3	CASSQNGAGGRNTQYF	TGTGCCAGCAGCCAAAACGGGGCGGGAGGGCGGAATACGCAGTATTTT
TRBV6-1	-	few	TRBJ2-7	CASRGGGSPYEQYF	TGTGCCAGCAGGGGTGGGGGCAGTCCCTACGAGCAGTACTTC
TRBV7-2	-	many	TRBJ2-2	CASSNKYGNTGELFF	TGTGCCAGCAGTAACAAATACGGCAACACCGGGGAGCTGTTTTTT
TRBV6-1	-	large	TRBJ1-2	CASSEERGQNYGYTF	TGTGCCAGCAGTGAAGAGCGGGGGCAGAACTATGGCTACACCTTC
TRBV10-1	-	medium-sized	TRBJ2-2	CATQGFNTGELFF	TGCGCCACTCAGGGTTTTAACACCGGGGAGCTGTTTTTT
TRBV20-1	-	many	TRBJ1-4	CSASGTTNEKLFF	TGCAGTGCTAGTGGGACAACTAATGAAAAACTGTTTTTT
TRBV15	-	medium-sized	TRBJ2-1	CATSRRRESLHEQFF	TGTGCCACCAGCAGGCGACGAGAGTCTCTCCATGAGCAGTTCTTC
TRBV27	-	medium-sized	TRBJ2-2	CASSPYTGELFF	TGTGCCAGCAGTCCATACACCGGGGAGCTGTTTTTT
TRBV10-3	-	-	TRBJ2-7	CAIRAGSTEQYF	TGTGCCATCCGGGCAGGGTCGACCGAGCAGTACTTC
TRBV5-5	-	many	TRBJ1-1	CASRGRSNTEAFF	TGTGCCAGCAGAGGCAGGTCGAACACTGAAGCTTTCTTT
TRBV5-4	-	many	TRBJ2-7	CASSLDEIMATQYF	TGTGCCAGCAGCTTGGACGAGATTATGGCTACTCAGTACTTC
TRBV7-8	TRBD2	many	TRBJ2-1	CASSLLAGNEQFF	TGTGCCAGCAGCTTACTAGCGGGTAATGAGCAGTTCTTC
TRBV11-2	-	medium-sized	TRBJ1-6	CASSSDTANSPLHF	TGTGCCAGCAGCTCCGACACCGCTAATTCACCCCTCCACTTT